These 27 T cell receptor beta chains were all obtained from the same sample, sequenced in a study of CD8 T cells in ankylosing spondylitis. A single record per CDR3 protein comes from TCRdb applying MiXCR to the 5' RACE reads. The table has about 130,000 distinct CDR3 sequences, more than 5.5% seen once. Sequencing input: blood, either unsorted or a sorted T cell fraction (not recorded which). The receptors come from a female donor with ankylosing spondylitis or in good health (not recorded which).

This clonotype was detected many times. This chain links TRBV29-1 with TRBJ1-5, with D perhaps matching TRBD1 (5 bases). The germline V gene has CDR1 SQVTM and CDR2 ANQGSEA. The CDR3 extends over 13 amino acids. V was shortened by 4 bases and J by 8 bases, with 15 bases between the two germline ends. Here the CDR3 reads CSVGGAGDEPQHF. CDR3 DNA sequence: TGCAGCGTTGGGGGTGCCGGGGACGAGCCCCAGCATTTT.

This clonotype was seen repeatedly, ten times or more. The rearrangement joins TRBV6-5 to TRBJ1-1; the D is unclear. Germline V gene data show CDR1 as MNHEY and CDR2 as SVGAGI. V shed 6 bases and J shed 0 bases, with 11 bases lying between them. CDR3 length equals 14 residues. CDR3 protein: CASSDSPVNTEAFF. As DNA, the CDR3 is TGTGCCAGCAGCGACTCGCCTGTGAACACTGAAGCTTTCTTT.

This clonotype was observed a few times. The CDR3 region is CSASRTSGGTDTQYF. The CDR3 DNA reads TGCAGTGCTAGTCGGACTAGCGGGGGCACAGATACGCAGTATTTT. The chain carries TRBV20-1 and TRBJ2-3, with 12 bases identical to TRBD2. V was clipped by 3 bases and J by 1 base; unmatched bases: 2. This CDR3 region has 15 residues. Germline-derived CDR1 and CDR2 are DFQATT and SNEGSKA (reference sequence).

This clonotype was detected a few times. The chain couples TRBV5-1 to TRBJ2-5; D is ambiguous. The CDR3 extends over 13 amino acids. CDR1 is SGHRS, CDR2 YFSETQ, per germline. V dropped 4 bases and J dropped 2 bases, with 9 bases sitting between them. The CDR3 DNA follows: TGCGCCAGCAGCCGCCACAGTCAAGAGACCCAGTACTTC. Translating it yields CASSRHSQETQYF.

This clonotype was observed many times. V and J are TRBV6-5 and TRBJ1-4; 10 positions agree with TRBD1. The junction had 1 base not matched to a gene; V was cut back by 0 bases and J by 6 bases. This CDR3 region has 15 residues. CDR1 is MNHEY, CDR2 SVGAGI, per germline. The CDR3 DNA reads as TGTGCCAGCAGTTACTCCGGGACAGGGGATGAAAAACTGTTTTTT. Its protein is CASSYSGTGDEKLFF.

Concerning this clonotype: An end of the junction does not agree with germline; a read error may underlie this. The chain employs TRBV20-1 and TRBJ2-3; D possibly uses TRBD1 or TRBD2 (7 bases each). Germline-derived CDR1 and CDR2 are DFQATT and SNEGSKA (reference sequence). The CDR3 extends over 14 amino acids. The CDR3 loop is CSALGGGGTATQYF. Written as DNA, the CDR3 is TGCAGTGCTCTGGGTGGGGGGGGGACAGCTACGCAGTATTTT.

Ten or more counts support this clonotype. The gene calls are TRBV20-1 and TRBJ1-1, with a tentative D call TRBD1 (6 bases). Germline lookup yields CDR1 DFQATT and CDR2 SNEGSKA (reference sequence). The CDR3 extends over 14 amino acids. Trimming pared 6 bases from V and 0 bases from J, leaving 14 bases between. The CDR3 spells CSAAGGALNTEAFF. The CDR3 DNA reads TGCAGTGCCGCGGGGGGGGCGCTGAACACTGAAGCTTTCTTT.

This clonotype was observed at least ten times. V and J are TRBV19 and TRBJ1-1, with D unclear. The CDR3 is 12 amino acids. Germline CDR1 LNHDA, CDR2 SQIVND (reference sequence). Trimming removed 6 bases at V and 7 bases at J, with 12 bases between. Here the CDR3 reads CASRTDLNEAFF. CDR3 sequence (DNA): TGTGCCAGTAGAACAGATCTTAATGAAGCTTTCTTT.

This clonotype appeared many times. The gene calls are TRBV24-1 and TRBJ2-2; 7 bases align to TRBD1. The CDR3 has 16 residues. V lost 3 bases, J lost 3 bases, and 6 bases stayed unmatched. From germline, CDR1 is KGHDR and CDR2 SFDVKD. CDR3 bases: TGTGCCACCAGTGATCGGAGAGGGGGCCACACCGGGGAGCTGTTTTTT. This sequence encodes CATSDRRGGHTGELFF.

This clonotype was observed a few times. The CDR3 loop is CASSQRTRSNQETQYF. CDR3 sequence (DNA): TGTGCCAGCAGCCAAAGGACTAGAAGCAACCAAGAGACCCAGTACTTC. V gene TRBV4-2 combines with J gene TRBJ2-5; 7 bases align to TRBD2. V shed 2 bases, J shed 0 bases, and the junction held 6 bases outside the gene matches. This CDR3 is built from 16 residues. Germline CDR1 is LGHNA and CDR2 is YNFKEQ.

V usage is TRBV29-1 and J usage is TRBJ1-2; 10 bases match TRBD1. This CDR3 spans 14 amino acids. In germline, CDR1 is SQVTM, CDR2 ANQGSEA. V was clipped by 6 bases and J by 1 base; unmatched bases: 5. The CDR3 nucleotides read TGCAGCGTCGGGACAGGGGTTATTAACTATGGCTACACCTTC. Protein: CSVGTGVINYGYTF.

The V and J genes are TRBV7-2 and TRBJ2-3, with 11 bases identical to TRBD2. The CDR3 sequence is 16 residues long. With V trimmed by 4 bases and J by 2 bases, 5 bases remained unmatched. Germline V lookup: CDR1 SGHTA, CDR2 FQGNSA. CDR3 DNA: TGTGCCAGCAGCTGGACTAGCGGGCTTCACACAGATACGCAGTATTTT. Its translation: CASSWTSGLHTDTQYF.

The sample holds many counts of this clonotype. The chain links TRBV4-1 to TRBJ2-3, with 8 bases aligning to TRBD2. Germline assignment: CDR1 MGHRA and CDR2 YSYEKL. The V segment lost 3 bases and the J segment 4 bases; nucleotides outside the gene matches: 9. CDR3 length: 16 amino acids. CDR3 sequence (DNA): TGCGCCAGCAGCCAGCCCGGACTAGCCATAGCAGATACGCAGTATTTT. This codes for CASSQPGLAIADTQYF.

This clonotype showed up many times. V usage is TRBV21-1 and J usage is TRBJ2-1. TRBV21-1 is deemed a pseudogene. This CDR3 spans 14 amino acids. The CDR3 nucleotides read TGTGCCAGCAGCAAAGCGGACTGGCCGAATGAGCAGTTCTTC. The encoded protein is CASSKADWPNEQFF.

This clonotype was detected many times. The chain couples TRBV30 to TRBJ2-3; D is tentatively TRBD1 or TRBD2 (5 bases each). CDR3 length equals 14 residues. Germline-derived CDR1 and CDR2 are GTSNPN and SVGIG (reference sequence). Between the trimmed V and J ends, which lost 5 bases and 10 bases, there was a span of 22 bases. The CDR3 reads CAWSPETWGYPQYF. CDR3 in DNA: TGTGCCTGGTCTCCTGAGACATGGGGGTACCCGCAGTATTTT. Looking up the rest from reference TRBV30 and TRBJ2-3 gives the full variable domain: SQTIHQWPATLVQPVGSPLSLECTVEGTSNPNLYWYRQAAGRGLQLLFYSVGIGQISSEVPQNLSASRPQDRQFILSSKKLLLSDSGFYLCAWSPETWGYPQYFGPGTRLTVL.

The table lists this clonotype with many counts. This rearrangement joins TRBV5-1 to TRBJ2-1, with 7 bases aligning to TRBD2. The CDR3 runs to 15 residues. CDR1 and CDR2 (germline): SGHRS, YFSETQ. V was pared by 1 base and J by 8 bases, with 9 bases of the junction left unmatched. The CDR3 here is CASSLSGRGIYEQFF. CDR3 nucleotide sequence: TGCGCCAGCAGCTTGTCGGGGCGGGGGATCTATGAGCAGTTCTTC.

The rearrangement joins TRBV4-2 to TRBJ2-3; 8 nucleotides agree with TRBD1. The junction had 8 bases not matched to a gene; V was cut back by 4 bases and J by 2 bases. Germline CDR1 is LGHNA and CDR2 is YNFKEQ. The CDR3 sequence is 16 residues long. The DNA for the CDR3 is TGTGCCAGCAGCCCCCGGACAGGGAGTCTCACAGATACGCAGTATTTT. Translation gives CASSPRTGSLTDTQYF.

This clonotype was found many times. The CDR3 protein is CASSVGAKGRYEKLFF. Written as DNA, the CDR3 is TGTGCCAGCAGCGTAGGGGCAAAAGGTCGGTATGAAAAACTGTTTTTT. This rearrangement joins TRBV9 to TRBJ1-4; D is uncertain. The CDR3 sequence is 16 residues long. The V and J ends lost 0 bases and 6 bases respectively, with 15 bases between them. Germline CDR1 SGDLS, CDR2 YYNGEE.

This clonotype has only a few counts. The V gene is TRBV9, the J gene TRBJ2-7; possibly TRBD1 for D (6 bases). The CDR3 covers 19 residues. Germline CDR1 SGDLS, CDR2 YYNGEE. Trimming removed 5 bases from V and 3 bases from J, with 30 bases in between. This chain's CDR3 is CASRAPTRTEPSPYYEQYF. The CDR3 coding sequence is TGTGCCAGCAGGGCTCCCACCAGGACAGAGCCCTCTCCTTACTACGAGCAGTACTTC.

This clonotype was seen many times. CDR3 nucleotides: TGTGCCAGCAGTGAAGGGGAGAGGGCGACTTCACCCCTCCACTTT. Translating gives CASSEGERATSPLHF. The rearrangement joins TRBV6-1 to TRBJ1-6, with D hard to call. Trimming removed 1 base from V and 9 bases from J, with 13 bases in between. The CDR3 contains 15 residues. From germline, CDR1 is MNHNS and CDR2 SASEGT.

This clonotype was observed many times. The V call is TRBV3-1, the J call TRBJ2-7, with 9 bases matching TRBD1. Germline values: CDR1 LGHDT, CDR2 YNNKEL (reference sequence). The V gene end was trimmed by 3 bases and the J gene end by 4 bases; junction bases not matched to a gene: 7. The CDR3 extends over 15 amino acids. The CDR3, as DNA: TGTGCCAGCAGCCAGATGACAGGGGGGAGTTACGAGCAGTACTTC. Encoded protein: CASSQMTGGSYEQYF.

In nucleotides, the CDR3 is TGTGCCAGCAGCCAAGAGGGTGGTAGCACAGATACGCAGTATTTT. It yields the protein CASSQEGGSTDTQYF. The chain combines TRBV4-2 with TRBJ2-3; D not certain. The V and J ends lost 0 bases and 0 bases respectively, with 7 bases between them. Looked up from germline, CDR1 is LGHNA and CDR2 is YNFKEQ. This CDR3 spans 15 amino acids.

The V call is TRBV30, the J call TRBJ2-5; D ambiguous. Germline V gives CDR1 GTSNPN, CDR2 SVGIG (reference sequence). Trimming removed 0 bases at V and 2 bases at J, with 7 bases between. This CDR3 contains 13 residues. The CDR3 DNA is TGTGCCTGGAGTGTACTTAGTCAAGAGACCCAGTACTTC. Protein product: CAWSVLSQETQYF. Full variable domain (rest looked up from reference TRBV30 and TRBJ2-5): SQTIHQWPATLVQPVGSPLSLECTVEGTSNPNLYWYRQAAGRGLQLLFYSVGIGQISSEVPQNLSASRPQDRQFILSSKKLLLSDSGFYLCAWSVLSQETQYFGPGTRLLVL.

In its sample, this clonotype was seen many times. The chain is built from TRBV20-1 and TRBJ2-3; 10 bases fit TRBD2. Germline CDR1 and CDR2: DFQATT and SNEGSKA (reference sequence). The CDR3 spans 16 residues. With V trimmed by 0 bases and J by 1 base, 4 bases remained unmatched. The CDR3 nucleotides are TGCAGTGCTAGAGATAACCTAGCGGGGGGCACAGATACGCAGTATTTT. Encoded protein: CSARDNLAGGTDTQYF.

This clonotype was counted many times. The chain couples TRBV7-3 to TRBJ2-1; weak D call: TRBD2 (5 bases). Between the trimmed V and J ends, which lost 1 base and 7 bases, there was a span of 14 bases. This CDR3 contains 15 residues. Germline CDR1 and CDR2: SGHTA and FQGTGA. CDR3 amino acids: CASSLNGLARNEQFF. In nucleotides, the CDR3 is TGTGCCAGCAGCTTAAACGGGCTAGCTCGTAATGAGCAGTTCTTC.

This clonotype was picked up many times. V gene TRBV20-1 combines with J gene TRBJ1-5; D is undetermined. Per the germline V gene, CDR1 is DFQATT and CDR2 is SNEGSKA (reference sequence). CDR3 length equals 14 residues. Trimming removed 3 bases from V and 1 base from J, with 10 bases in between. This CDR3 is CSAREGKSNQPQHF. CDR3 sequence (DNA): TGCAGTGCTAGGGAGGGAAAGAGCAATCAGCCCCAGCATTTT.

This clonotype came up a few times. This rearrangement joins TRBV12-3 or TRBV12-4 to TRBJ1-5; 9 nucleotides line up with TRBD1. There are 12 residues in the CDR3. The junction had 6 bases not matched to a gene; V was cut back by 10 bases and J by 8 bases. CDR3 nucleotides: TGTGCCACCGGGGACAGGGAGAAGCCCCAGCATTTT. Its protein product is CATGDREKPQHF.